The clone carrying this TCR beta chain was counted a single time. The antigen is not known. The data are from a study of cytomegalovirus exposure and HLA in healthy donors. CDR3 size: 15 residues. Germline values: CDR1 SGHNT, CDR2 YYREEE (reference sequence). The ends lost 5 bases at V and 5 bases at J; junction bases unmatched: 12. Findings and limits, study-wide: The classifier was said to identify cytomegalovirus status with high specificity and sensitivity.

Vbeta (60) and Jbeta (13) primers were used in the PCR. The assay was immunoSEQ multiplex PCR, and TCRdb's table has in-frame clones only and misses some. The table has roughly 100,000 clones, around 69% seen once. The chain uses TRBV5-4 and TRBJ2-7, with 8 bases aligning to TRBD1. The clonotype was recovered from an older woman in good health and CMV-seropositive. Material for sequencing was PBMCs. DNA for the CDR3: TGTGCCAGCAGACGCAGACCAGGGGGCTTGGACGAGCAGTACTTC. Residues: CASRRRPGGLDEQYF.